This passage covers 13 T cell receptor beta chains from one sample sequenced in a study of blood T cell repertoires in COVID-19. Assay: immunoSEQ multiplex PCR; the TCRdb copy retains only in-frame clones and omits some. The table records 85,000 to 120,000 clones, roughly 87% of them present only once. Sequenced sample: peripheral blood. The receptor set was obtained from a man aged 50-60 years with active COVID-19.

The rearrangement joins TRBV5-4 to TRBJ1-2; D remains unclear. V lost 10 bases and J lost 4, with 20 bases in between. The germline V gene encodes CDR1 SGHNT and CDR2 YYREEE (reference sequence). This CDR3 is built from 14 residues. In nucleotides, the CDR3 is TGTGCCTCCGGGAAGGAGGACGCCGGCTATGGCTACACCTTC. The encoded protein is CASGKEDAGYGYTF.

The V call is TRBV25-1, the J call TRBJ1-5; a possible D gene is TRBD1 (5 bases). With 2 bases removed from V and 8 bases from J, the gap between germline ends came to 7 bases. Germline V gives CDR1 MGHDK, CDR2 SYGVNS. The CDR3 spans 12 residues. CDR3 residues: CASSERGEPQHF. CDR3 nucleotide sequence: TGTGCCAGCAGTGAACGGGGGGAGCCCCAGCATTTT.

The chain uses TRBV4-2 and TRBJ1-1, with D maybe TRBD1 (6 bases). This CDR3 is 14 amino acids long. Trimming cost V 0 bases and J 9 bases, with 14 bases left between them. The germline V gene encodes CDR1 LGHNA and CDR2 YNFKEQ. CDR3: CASSQDPQGRQAFF. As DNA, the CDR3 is TGTGCCAGCAGCCAAGATCCCCAGGGGCGGCAAGCTTTCTTT.

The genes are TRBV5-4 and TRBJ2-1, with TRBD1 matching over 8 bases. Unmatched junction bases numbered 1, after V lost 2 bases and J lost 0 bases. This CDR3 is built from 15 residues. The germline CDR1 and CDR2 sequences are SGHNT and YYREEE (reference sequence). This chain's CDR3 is CASSLGQGSYNEQFF. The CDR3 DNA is TGTGCCAGCAGCTTAGGACAGGGCTCCTACAATGAGCAGTTCTTC.

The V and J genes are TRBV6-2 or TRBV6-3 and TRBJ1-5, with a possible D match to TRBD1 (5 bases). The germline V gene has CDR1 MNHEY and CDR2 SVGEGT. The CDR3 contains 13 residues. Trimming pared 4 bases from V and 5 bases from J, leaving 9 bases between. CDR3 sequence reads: CASSSQQDQPQHF. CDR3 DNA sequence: TGTGCCAGCAGTTCCCAACAGGATCAGCCCCAGCATTTT.

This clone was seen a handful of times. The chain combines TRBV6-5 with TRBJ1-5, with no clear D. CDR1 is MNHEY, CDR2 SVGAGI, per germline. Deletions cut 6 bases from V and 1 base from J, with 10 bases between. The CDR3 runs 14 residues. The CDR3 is CASSLDTSNQPQHF. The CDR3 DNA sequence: TGTGCCAGCAGCCTCGACACAAGCAATCAGCCCCAGCATTTT.

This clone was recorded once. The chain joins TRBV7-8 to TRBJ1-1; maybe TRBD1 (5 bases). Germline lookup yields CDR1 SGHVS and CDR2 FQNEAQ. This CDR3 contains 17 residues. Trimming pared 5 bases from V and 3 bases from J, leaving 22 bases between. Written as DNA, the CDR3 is TGTGCCAGCAGCGACACCATGGGGCTGGGATCTGACACTGAAGCTTTCTTT. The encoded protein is CASSDTMGLGSDTEAFF.

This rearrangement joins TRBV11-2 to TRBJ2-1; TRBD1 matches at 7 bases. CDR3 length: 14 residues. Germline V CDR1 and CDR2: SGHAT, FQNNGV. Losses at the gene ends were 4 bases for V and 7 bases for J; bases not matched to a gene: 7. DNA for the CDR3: TGTGCCAGCAGCTCCGTAAAGGGGGCGAATGAGCAGTTCTTC. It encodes CASSSVKGANEQFF.

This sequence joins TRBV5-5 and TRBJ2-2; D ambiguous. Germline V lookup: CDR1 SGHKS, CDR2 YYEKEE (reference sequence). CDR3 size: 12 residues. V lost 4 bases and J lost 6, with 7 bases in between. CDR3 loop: CASSAIPGELFF. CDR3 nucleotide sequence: TGTGCCAGCAGCGCTATACCCGGGGAGCTGTTTTTT.

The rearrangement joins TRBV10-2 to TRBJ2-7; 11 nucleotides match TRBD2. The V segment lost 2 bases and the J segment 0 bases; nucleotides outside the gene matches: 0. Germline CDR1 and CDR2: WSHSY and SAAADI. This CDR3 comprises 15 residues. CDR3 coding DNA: TGCGCCAGCAGTGAGACTAGCGGGAGCTCCTACGAGCAGTACTTC. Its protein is CASSETSGSSYEQYF.

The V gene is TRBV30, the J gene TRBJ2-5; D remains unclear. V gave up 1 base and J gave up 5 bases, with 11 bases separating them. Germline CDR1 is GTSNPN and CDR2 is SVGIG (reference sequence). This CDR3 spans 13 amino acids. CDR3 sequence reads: CAWSAGNGETQYF. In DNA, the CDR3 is TGTGCCTGGAGTGCGGGTAACGGGGAGACCCAGTACTTC. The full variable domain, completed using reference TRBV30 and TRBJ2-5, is SQTIHQWPATLVQPVGSPLSLECTVEGTSNPNLYWYRQAAGRGLQLLFYSVGIGQISSEVPQNLSASRPQDRQFILSSKKLLLSDSGFYLCAWSAGNGETQYFGPGTRLLVL.

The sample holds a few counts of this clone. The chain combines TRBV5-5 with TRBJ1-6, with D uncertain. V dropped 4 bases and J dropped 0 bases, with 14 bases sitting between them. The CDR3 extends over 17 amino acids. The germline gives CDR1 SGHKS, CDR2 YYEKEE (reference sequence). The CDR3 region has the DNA TGTGCCAGCAGCCGGGGAGGGCCTATCTCCTATAATTCACCCCTCCACTTT. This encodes CASSRGGPISYNSPLHF.

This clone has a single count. DNA for the CDR3: TGTGCCAGCAGCTTGGTGTGGGACAGTAACACTGAAGCTTTCTTT. Protein: CASSLVWDSNTEAFF. The chain employs TRBV5-4 and TRBJ1-1, with 7 bases aligning to TRBD1. This CDR3 region has 15 residues. The J segment lost 2 bases and the V segment lost 0 bases, leaving 4 bases of the junction unmatched. Germline V gives CDR1 SGHNT, CDR2 YYREEE (reference sequence).